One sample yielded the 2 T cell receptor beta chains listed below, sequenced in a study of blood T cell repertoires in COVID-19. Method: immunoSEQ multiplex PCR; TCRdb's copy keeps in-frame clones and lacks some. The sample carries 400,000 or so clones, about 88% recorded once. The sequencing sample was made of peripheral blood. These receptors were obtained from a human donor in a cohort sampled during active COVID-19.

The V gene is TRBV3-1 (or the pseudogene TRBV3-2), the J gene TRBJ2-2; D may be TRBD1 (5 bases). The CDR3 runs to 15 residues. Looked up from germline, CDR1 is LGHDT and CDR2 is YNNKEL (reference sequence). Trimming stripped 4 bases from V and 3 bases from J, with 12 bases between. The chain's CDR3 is CASSRQGWDTGELFF. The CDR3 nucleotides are TGTGCCAGCAGCCGGCAGGGTTGGGACACCGGGGAGCTGTTTTTT.

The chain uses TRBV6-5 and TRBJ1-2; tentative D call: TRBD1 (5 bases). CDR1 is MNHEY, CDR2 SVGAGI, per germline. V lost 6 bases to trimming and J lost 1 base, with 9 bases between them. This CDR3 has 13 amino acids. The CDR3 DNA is TGTGCCAGCAGAAGGGGTGGTAACTATGGCTACACCTTC. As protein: CASRRGGNYGYTF.